The next 12 T cell receptor beta chains were all read from a single sample in a study of blood T cell repertoires in COVID-19. This table comes from immunoSEQ multiplex PCR, and its TCRdb copy is limited to in-frame clones, with some not included. The sample records approximately 390,000 clones, around 87% being singletons. Sequencing used peripheral blood. The receptors shown here come from a woman in her sixties or seventies with COVID-19, enrolled during active disease.

This chain joins TRBV9 and TRBJ2-2; 8 bases match TRBD2. Germline CDR1 reads SGDLS; CDR2 reads YYNGEE. The CDR3 runs to 17 residues. Losses at the gene ends were 0 bases for V and 2 bases for J; bases not matched to a gene: 6. The CDR3 is CASSVGGGGINTGELFF. CDR3 nucleotides: TGTGCCAGCAGCGTAGGAGGCGGGGGGATTAACACCGGGGAGCTGTTTTTT.

In the case of this clone: Other nucleotide sequences from this sample produce the same CDR3. V is TRBV18 and J is TRBJ1-4; 9 positions agree with TRBD1. J lost 7 bases, V lost 3 bases, and 6 bases had no gene match. The germline CDR1 and CDR2 sequences are KGHSH and LQKENI. The CDR3 length is 15 residues. In DNA, the CDR3 is TGTGCCAGCTCACCGCCGGGACAGGGTGGTGAAAAACTGTTTTTT. Protein sequence: CASSPPGQGGEKLFF.

The J gene is TRBJ2-6, the V gene TRBV7-3, with D perhaps TRBD1 (5 bases). The ends were cut back, 2 bases at V and 1 base at J, with 6 bases in the middle. The CDR3 runs to 15 residues. Germline V CDR1 and CDR2: SGHTA, FQGTGA. The CDR3 nucleotides are TGTGCCAGCAGCTTATCAGGGTCTGGGGCCAACGTCCTGACTTTC. It translates to CASSLSGSGANVLTF.

The CDR3, as DNA: TGTGCCAGCAGCATAGACAGGATGAACACCGGGGAGCTGTTTTTT. Residues: CASSIDRMNTGELFF. The chain links TRBV7-2 to TRBJ2-2; D is possibly TRBD1 (6 bases). Germline CDR1 and CDR2: SGHTA and FQGNSA. Trimming cost V 5 bases and J 1 base, with 11 bases left between them. The CDR3 is 15 amino acids.

The genes are TRBV5-1 and TRBJ2-5; D possibly corresponds to TRBD2 (5 bases). Germline lookup yields CDR1 SGHRS and CDR2 YFSETQ. V was trimmed by 3 bases and J by 5 bases, leaving 11 bases between them. The CDR3 extends over 13 amino acids. In nucleotides, the CDR3 is TGCGCCAGCAGCTCCGGGATCGGGGAGACCCAGTACTTC. Translated, it gives CASSSGIGETQYF.

J is TRBJ2-2 and V is TRBV5-4; 7 bases fit TRBD2. Germline CDR1 is SGHNT and CDR2 is YYREEE (reference sequence). The V gene end was trimmed by 4 bases and the J gene end by 3 bases; junction bases not matched to a gene: 12. The CDR3 totals 17 residues. The CDR3 coding sequence is TGTGCCAGCAGCCAACCCCAAGCGGGGAGGGACACCGGGGAGCTGTTTTTT. It yields the protein CASSQPQAGRDTGELFF.

The chain combines TRBV30 with TRBJ2-1; TRBD1 might be the D (5 bases). CDR3 length: 14 amino acids. V was pared by 1 base and J by 5 bases, with 12 bases between. CDR1 GTSNPN and CDR2 SVGIG come from the germline V gene (reference sequence). The CDR3 loop is CAWSGAWGHNEQFF. CDR3 DNA: TGTGCCTGGAGTGGGGCGTGGGGCCACAATGAGCAGTTCTTC.

The chain combines TRBV7-3 with TRBJ2-7; the D gene is possibly TRBD1 (6 bases). Deletions cut 2 bases from V and 5 bases from J, with 13 bases between. The CDR3 extends over 14 amino acids. The germline V gene has CDR1 SGHTA and CDR2 FQGTGA. CDR3 region: CASSLQGGFDEQYF. The DNA of the CDR3 is TGTGCCAGCAGCTTACAAGGGGGTTTTGACGAGCAGTACTTC.

The V gene is TRBV7-2, the J gene TRBJ2-5; 10 positions match TRBD2. This CDR3 has 15 residues. CDR1 is SGHTA, CDR2 FQGNSA, per germline. Losses at the gene ends were 0 bases for V and 5 bases for J; bases not matched to a gene: 3. The CDR3 loop reads CASSLAPTSGETQYF. CDR3 in DNA: TGTGCCAGCAGCTTAGCCCCGACTAGCGGGGAGACCCAGTACTTC.

Only one count was recorded for this clone. V is TRBV29-1 and J is TRBJ1-5; possibly TRBD1 for D (6 bases). This CDR3 is 13 amino acids long. In germline, CDR1 is SQVTM, CDR2 ANQGSEA. V lost 4 bases, J lost 4 bases, and 11 bases lay in between. The CDR3 loop reads CSVGKGENQPQHF. The CDR3 DNA sequence: TGCAGCGTTGGAAAGGGGGAAAATCAGCCCCAGCATTTT. The full variable domain, in which reference TRBV29-1 and TRBJ1-5 provide the parts outside the CDR3, is SAVISQKPSRDICQRGTSLTIQCQVDSQVTMMFWYRQQPGQSLTLIATANQGSEATYESGFVIDKFPISRPNLTFSTLTVSNMSPEDSSIYLCSVGKGENQPQHFGDGTRLSIL.

The V gene is TRBV25-1, the J gene TRBJ1-2; D might be TRBD1 (5 bases). The CDR3 contains 14 residues. The V end was cut by 4 bases, the J end by 5 bases, with 14 bases between. Germline V gene data show CDR1 as MGHDK and CDR2 as SYGVNS. CDR3 sequence (DNA): TGTGCCAGCAGTGGTACAGGCTTTTCGTATGGCTACACCTTC. It translates to CASSGTGFSYGYTF.

The chain employs TRBV5-5 and TRBJ2-2; 10 nucleotides line up with TRBD1. The CDR3 runs to 16 residues. Germline V CDR1 and CDR2: SGHKS, YYEKEE (reference sequence). J was trimmed by 7 bases and V by 0 bases; bases with no gene match: 6. CDR3 region: CASSLVPDRGNGELFF. CDR3 DNA: TGTGCCAGCAGCTTGGTCCCGGACAGGGGGAACGGGGAGCTGTTTTTT. The variable domain in full, with the rest retrieved from reference TRBV5-5 and TRBJ2-2, is DAGVTQSPTHLIKTRGQQVTLRCSPISGHKSVSWYQQVLGQGPQFIFQYYEKEERGRGNFPDRFSARQFPNYSSELNVNALLLGDSALYLCASSLVPDRGNGELFFGEGSRLTVL.